The 9 T cell receptor beta chains in this list originate from one sample, sequenced in a study of response to subunit inactivated influenza vaccine. TCRdb itself ran the RT-PCR reads through MiXCR, one entry per CDR3 protein. The sample consists of hundreds of thousands of distinct CDR3 sequences, about 18% of them appearing once. The input for sequencing was PBMCs from blood, taken more than 4 days after vaccination. Receptors originate from a man between 50 and 59 years old who received an inactivated influenza vaccine.

The chain recombines TRBV20-1 with TRBJ2-3; tentative D call: TRBD1 (6 bases). V was pared by 4 bases and J by 2 bases, with 10 bases between. The germline gives CDR1 DFQATT, CDR2 SNEGSKA (reference sequence). The CDR3 spans 13 residues. The CDR3 protein is CSAKRQATDTQYF. The DNA of the CDR3 is TGCAGTGCTAAACGACAGGCCACAGATACGCAGTATTTT.

The chain recombines TRBV5-1 with TRBJ2-4; no reliable D call. The CDR3 spans 16 residues. Trimming stripped 0 bases from V and 1 base from J, with 11 bases between. In germline, CDR1 is SGHRS, CDR2 YFSETQ. CDR3 amino acids: CASSLVSSGAKNIQYF. As DNA, the CDR3 is TGCGCCAGCAGCTTGGTGTCGAGTGGTGCCAAAAACATTCAGTACTTC. The full variable domain, rest sourced from reference TRBV5-1 and TRBJ2-4, is KAGVTQTPRYLIKTRGQQVTLSCSPISGHRSVSWYQQTPGQGLQFLFEYFSETQRNKGNFPGRFSGRQFSNSRSEMNVSTLELGDSALYLCASSLVSSGAKNIQYFGAGTRLSVL.

This chain connects TRBV18 to TRBJ2-1; 9 positions match TRBD1. This CDR3 is 14 amino acids long. The J segment lost 5 bases and the V segment lost 5 bases, leaving 4 bases of the junction unmatched. Germline CDR1 is KGHSH and CDR2 is LQKENI. CDR3 nucleotide sequence: TGTGCCAGCTCAACGGGACAGGGTGACAATGAGCAGTTCTTC. Translating gives CASSTGQGDNEQFF. Based on the CDR3 plus reference TRBV18 and TRBJ2-1, the full variable domain is NAGVMQNPRHLVRRRGQEARLRCSPMKGHSHVYWYRQLPEEGLKFMVYLQKENIIDESGMPKERFSAEFPKEGPSILRIQQVVRGDSAAYFCASSTGQGDNEQFFGPGTRLTVL.

The rearrangement links TRBV2 to TRBJ1-6; no clear D gene. Trimming took off 4 bases at V and 10 bases at J, with 14 bases between the two ends. In germline, CDR1 is SNHLY, CDR2 FYNNEI. This CDR3 is 14 amino acids long. The CDR3 coding sequence is TGTGCCAGCAGTGTACTGGCCTCTGGGTCACCCCTCCACTTT. Residues: CASSVLASGSPLHF.

The rearrangement joins TRBV11-2 to TRBJ2-3; 7 bases match TRBD1. The junction had 10 bases not matched to a gene; V was cut back by 1 base and J by 3 bases. The germline V gene has CDR1 SGHAT and CDR2 FQNNGV. CDR3 length: 17 amino acids. Here the CDR3 reads CASSLAYGTVTTDTQYF. The CDR3 bases are TGTGCCAGCAGCTTAGCATACGGGACAGTAACTACAGATACGCAGTATTTT.

In this sample, this clonotype turned up a few times. This chain uses TRBV11-2 with TRBJ2-7; 15 bases match TRBD2. The CDR3 runs to 18 residues. Germline V gene lookup returns CDR1 SGHAT and CDR2 FQNNGV. Losses at the gene ends were 3 bases for V and 4 bases for J; bases not matched to a gene: 10. CDR3 nucleotides: TGTGCCAGCAGCTTTTCCCCGGGACTAGCGGGAGGCTCTTACGAGCAGTACTTC. It yields the protein CASSFSPGLAGGSYEQYF.

This clonotype was counted only a few times. The chain links TRBV12-3 or TRBV12-4 to TRBJ2-6; perhaps TRBD2 as D (6 bases). This CDR3 comprises 17 residues. Trimming removed 5 bases at V and 4 bases at J, with 18 bases between. CDR3 DNA sequence: TGTGCCAGCAGTCCTTACCTCTCGGGGGAAGGGGCCAACGTCCTGACTTTC. As protein: CASSPYLSGEGANVLTF.

This clonotype was seen repeatedly, ten times or more. The genes are TRBV12-3 or TRBV12-4 and TRBJ2-3, with D unclear. V shed 2 bases and J shed 0 bases, with 6 bases lying between them. CDR3 length equals 14 residues. The CDR3 region has the DNA TGTGCCAGCAGTTTACTCGCGAGCACAGATACGCAGTATTTT. Amino acid sequence: CASSLLASTDTQYF.

In this sample, this clonotype turned up many times. The rearrangement links TRBV24-1 to TRBJ2-3; 15 bases are a match to TRBD2. With 4 bases clipped from V and 6 bases from J, the junction kept 7 bases outside the gene matches. The CDR3 runs to 17 residues. Germline V CDR1 and CDR2: KGHDR, SFDVKD. CDR3 nucleotide sequence: TGTGCCACCAGTGACCCACTGGGACTAGCGGGGGGCGATACGCAGTATTTT. It is translated as CATSDPLGLAGGDTQYF.